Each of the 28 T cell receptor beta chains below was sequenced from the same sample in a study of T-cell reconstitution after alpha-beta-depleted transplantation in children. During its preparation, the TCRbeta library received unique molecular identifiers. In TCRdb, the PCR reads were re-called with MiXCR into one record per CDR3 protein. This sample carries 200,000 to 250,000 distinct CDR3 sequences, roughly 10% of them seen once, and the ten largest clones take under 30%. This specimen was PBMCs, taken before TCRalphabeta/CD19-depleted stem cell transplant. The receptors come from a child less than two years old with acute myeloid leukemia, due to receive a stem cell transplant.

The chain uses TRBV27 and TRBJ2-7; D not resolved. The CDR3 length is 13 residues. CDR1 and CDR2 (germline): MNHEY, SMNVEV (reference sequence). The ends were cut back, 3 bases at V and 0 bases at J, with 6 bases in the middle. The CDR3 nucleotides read TGTGCCAGCAGTTTCGCGGCCTCCTACGAGCAGTACTTC. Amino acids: CASSFAASYEQYF.

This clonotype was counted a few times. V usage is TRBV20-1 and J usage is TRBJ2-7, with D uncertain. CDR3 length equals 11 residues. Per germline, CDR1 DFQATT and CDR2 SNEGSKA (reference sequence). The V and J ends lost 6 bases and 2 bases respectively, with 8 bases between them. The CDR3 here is CSAGHPYEQYF. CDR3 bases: TGCAGTGCGGGCCACCCCTACGAGCAGTACTTC.

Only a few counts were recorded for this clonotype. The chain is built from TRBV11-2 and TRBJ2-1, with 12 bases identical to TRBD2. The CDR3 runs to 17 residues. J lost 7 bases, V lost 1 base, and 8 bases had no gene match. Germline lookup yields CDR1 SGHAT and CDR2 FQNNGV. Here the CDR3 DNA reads TGTGCCAGCAGCTTAGCCCCTAGCGGGGGGGCAAGGAATGAGCAGTTCTTC. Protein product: CASSLAPSGGARNEQFF.

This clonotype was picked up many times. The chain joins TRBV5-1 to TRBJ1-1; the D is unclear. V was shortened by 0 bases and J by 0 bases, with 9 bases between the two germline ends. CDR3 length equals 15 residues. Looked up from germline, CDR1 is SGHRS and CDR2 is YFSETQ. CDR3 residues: CASSLGQSMNTEAFF. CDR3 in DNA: TGCGCCAGCAGCTTGGGGCAGAGTATGAACACTGAAGCTTTCTTT.

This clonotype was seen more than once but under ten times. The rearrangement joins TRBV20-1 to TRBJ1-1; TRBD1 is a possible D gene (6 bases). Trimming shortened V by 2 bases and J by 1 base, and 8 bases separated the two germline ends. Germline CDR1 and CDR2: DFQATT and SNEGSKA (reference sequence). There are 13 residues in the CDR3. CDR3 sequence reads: CSARKQGNTEAFF. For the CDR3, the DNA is TGCAGTGCTAGAAAACAGGGGAACACTGAAGCTTTCTTT.

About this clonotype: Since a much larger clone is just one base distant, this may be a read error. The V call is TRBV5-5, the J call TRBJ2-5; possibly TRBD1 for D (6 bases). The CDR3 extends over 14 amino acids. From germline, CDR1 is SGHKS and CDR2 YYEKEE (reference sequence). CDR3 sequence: CASSLGQESSAQHF. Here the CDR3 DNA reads TGTGCCAGCAGCTTGGGACAGGAGTCGTCGGCCCAGCACTTC. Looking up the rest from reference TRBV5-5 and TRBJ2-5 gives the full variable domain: DAGVTQSPTHLIKTRGQQVTLRCSPISGHKSVSWYQQVLGQGPQFIFQYYEKEERGRGNFPDRFSARQFPNYSSELNVNALLLGDSALYLCASSLGQESSAQHFGPGTRLLVL.

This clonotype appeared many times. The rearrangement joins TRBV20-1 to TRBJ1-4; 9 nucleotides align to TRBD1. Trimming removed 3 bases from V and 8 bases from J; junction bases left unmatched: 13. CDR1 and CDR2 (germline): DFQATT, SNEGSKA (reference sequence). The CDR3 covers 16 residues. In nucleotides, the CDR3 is TGCAGTGCTAGCCCCCCCCCCGGGACAGGGAAAGAAAAACTGTTTTTT. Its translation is CSASPPPGTGKEKLFF.

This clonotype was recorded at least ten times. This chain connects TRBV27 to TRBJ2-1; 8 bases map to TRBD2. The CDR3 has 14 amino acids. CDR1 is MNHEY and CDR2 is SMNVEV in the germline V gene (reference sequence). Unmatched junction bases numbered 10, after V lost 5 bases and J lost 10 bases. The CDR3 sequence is CASSPNPGLVEQFF. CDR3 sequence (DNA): TGTGCCAGCAGTCCGAACCCGGGACTAGTGGAGCAGTTCTTC.

Here the CDR3 DNA reads TGTGCCAGCAGCCTAAACCGGGCCCCTCAGCCCCAGCATTTT. Translation gives CASSLNRAPQPQHF. V usage is TRBV7-2 and J usage is TRBJ1-5; no clear D. The CDR3 runs to 14 residues. Between the trimmed V and J ends, which lost 5 bases and 6 bases, there was a span of 14 bases. Germline loops: CDR1 SGHTA, CDR2 FQGNSA.

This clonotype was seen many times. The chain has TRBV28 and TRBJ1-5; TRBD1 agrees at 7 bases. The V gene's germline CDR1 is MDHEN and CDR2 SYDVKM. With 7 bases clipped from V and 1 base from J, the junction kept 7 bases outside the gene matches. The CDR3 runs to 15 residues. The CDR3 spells CASTNPQGSNQPQHF. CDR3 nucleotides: TGTGCCAGCACCAACCCACAGGGGAGCAATCAGCCCCAGCATTTT. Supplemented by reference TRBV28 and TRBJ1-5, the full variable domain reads DVKVTQSSRYLVKRTGEKVFLECVQDMDHENMFWYRQDPGLGLRLIYFSYDVKMKEKGDIPEGYSVSREKKERFSLILESASTNQTSMYLCASTNPQGSNQPQHFGDGTRLSIL.

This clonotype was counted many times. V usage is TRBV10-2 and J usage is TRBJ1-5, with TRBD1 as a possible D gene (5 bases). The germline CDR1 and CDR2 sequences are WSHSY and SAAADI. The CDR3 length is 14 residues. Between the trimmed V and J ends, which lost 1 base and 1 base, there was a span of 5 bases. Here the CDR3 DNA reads TGCGCCAGCAGTGAGTGGGGGAGCAATCAGCCCCAGCATTTT. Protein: CASSEWGSNQPQHF.

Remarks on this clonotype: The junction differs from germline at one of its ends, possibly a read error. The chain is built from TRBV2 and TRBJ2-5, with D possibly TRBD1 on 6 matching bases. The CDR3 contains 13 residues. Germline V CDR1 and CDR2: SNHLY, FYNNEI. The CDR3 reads CASKVQGLETQHF. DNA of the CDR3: TGTGCCAGCAAGGTACAGGGTCTAGAGACCCAGCACTTC.

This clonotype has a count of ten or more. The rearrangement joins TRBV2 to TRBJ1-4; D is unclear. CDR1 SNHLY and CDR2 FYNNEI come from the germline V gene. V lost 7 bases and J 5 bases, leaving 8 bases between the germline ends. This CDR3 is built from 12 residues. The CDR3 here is CASKGRNEKLFF. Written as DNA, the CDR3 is TGTGCCAGCAAGGGTAGAAATGAAAAACTGTTTTTT.

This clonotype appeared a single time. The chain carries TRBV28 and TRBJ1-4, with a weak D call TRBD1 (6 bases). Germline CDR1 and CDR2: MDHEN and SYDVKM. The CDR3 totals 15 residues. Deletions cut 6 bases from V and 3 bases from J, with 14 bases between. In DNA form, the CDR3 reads TGTGCCAGCAGCCCCCCCGGGACACCTAATGAAAAACTGTTTTTT. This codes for CASSPPGTPNEKLFF.

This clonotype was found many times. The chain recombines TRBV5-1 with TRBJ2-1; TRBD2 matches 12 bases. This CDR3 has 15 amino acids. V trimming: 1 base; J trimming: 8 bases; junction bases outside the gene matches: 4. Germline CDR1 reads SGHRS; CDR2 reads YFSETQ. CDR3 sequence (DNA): TGCGCCAGCAGCTTGACTAGCGGGAGGATCCATGAGCAGTTCTTC. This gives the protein CASSLTSGRIHEQFF.

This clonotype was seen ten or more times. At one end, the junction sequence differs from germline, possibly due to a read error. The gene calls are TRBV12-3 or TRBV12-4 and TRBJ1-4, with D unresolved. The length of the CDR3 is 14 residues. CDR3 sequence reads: CASSRGRANEKLFF. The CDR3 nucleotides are TGTGCCAGCAGTCGAGGCCGGGCTAACGAAAAACTGTTTTTT.

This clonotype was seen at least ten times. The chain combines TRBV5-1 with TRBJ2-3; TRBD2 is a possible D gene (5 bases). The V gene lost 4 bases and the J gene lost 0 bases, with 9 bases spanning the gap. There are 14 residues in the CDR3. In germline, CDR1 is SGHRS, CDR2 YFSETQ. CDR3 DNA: TGCGCCAGCAGCCGATGGACTAGCACAGATACGCAGTATTTT. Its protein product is CASSRWTSTDTQYF.

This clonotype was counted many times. Here the CDR3 reads CASSFLGLGGYEQYF. Here the CDR3 DNA reads TGTGCCAGCAGCTTCCTTGGACTAGGGGGTTACGAGCAGTACTTC. The rearrangement joins TRBV7-2 to TRBJ2-7; D may be TRBD2 (7 bases). This CDR3 region has 15 residues. Germline CDR1 and CDR2: SGHTA and FQGNSA. Trimming shortened V by 3 bases and J by 4 bases, and 16 bases separated the two germline ends.

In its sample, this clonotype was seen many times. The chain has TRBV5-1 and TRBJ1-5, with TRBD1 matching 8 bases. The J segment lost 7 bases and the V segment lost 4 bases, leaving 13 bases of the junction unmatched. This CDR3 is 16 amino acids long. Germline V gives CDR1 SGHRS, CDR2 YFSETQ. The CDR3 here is CASSPGGQGSRQPQHF. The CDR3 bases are TGCGCCAGCAGCCCTGGAGGACAGGGTTCCAGGCAGCCCCAGCATTTT.

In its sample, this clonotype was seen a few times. DNA for the CDR3: TGTGCCAGCAGCACGGGACTGACGAACACTGAAGCTTTCTTT. It is translated as CASSTGLTNTEAFF. The chain is built from TRBV7-2 and TRBJ1-1, with a tentative D call TRBD1 (5 bases). Germline CDR1 SGHTA, CDR2 FQGNSA. The CDR3 sequence is 14 residues long. V was shortened by 5 bases and J by 1 base, with 11 bases between the two germline ends.

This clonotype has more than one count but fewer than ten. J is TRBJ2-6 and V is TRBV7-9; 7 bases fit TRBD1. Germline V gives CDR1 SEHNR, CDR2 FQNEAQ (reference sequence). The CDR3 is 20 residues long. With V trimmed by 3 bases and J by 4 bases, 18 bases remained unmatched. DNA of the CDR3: TGTGCCAGCAGCTTCCCTCCACCGGGACAGCCTGAGTCCGGGGCCAACGTCCTGACTTTC. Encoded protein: CASSFPPPGQPESGANVLTF.

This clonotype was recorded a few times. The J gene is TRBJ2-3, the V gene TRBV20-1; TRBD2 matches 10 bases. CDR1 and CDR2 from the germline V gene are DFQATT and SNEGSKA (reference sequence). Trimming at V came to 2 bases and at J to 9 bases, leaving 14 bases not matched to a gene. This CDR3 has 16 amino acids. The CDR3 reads CSARTQSSGGRGTQYF. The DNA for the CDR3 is TGCAGTGCTAGAACCCAGTCTAGCGGGGGCCGGGGGACGCAGTATTTT.

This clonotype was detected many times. The CDR3 DNA reads as TGTGCCACCAGTCCATTCCCAGGGGTGGGAACGAACACCGGGGAGCTGTTTTTT. Protein product: CATSPFPGVGTNTGELFF. The chain carries TRBV24-1 and TRBJ2-2; D is possibly TRBD1 (6 bases). The CDR3 totals 18 residues. Germline CDR1 and CDR2: KGHDR and SFDVKD. V lost 6 bases to trimming and J lost 0 bases, with 19 bases between them.

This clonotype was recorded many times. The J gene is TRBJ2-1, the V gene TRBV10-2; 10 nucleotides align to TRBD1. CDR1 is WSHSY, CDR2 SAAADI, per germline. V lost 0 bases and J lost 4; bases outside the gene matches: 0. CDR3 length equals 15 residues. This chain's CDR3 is CASSESDRGYNEQFF. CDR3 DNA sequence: TGCGCCAGCAGTGAGTCGGACAGGGGGTACAATGAGCAGTTCTTC.

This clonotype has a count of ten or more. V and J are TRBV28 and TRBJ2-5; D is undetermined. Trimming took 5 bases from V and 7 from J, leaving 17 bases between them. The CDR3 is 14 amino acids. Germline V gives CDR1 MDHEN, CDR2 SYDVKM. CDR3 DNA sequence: TGTGCCAGCAGTCAATCGGATGGGTGGGGGACCCAGTACTTC. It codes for CASSQSDGWGTQYF.

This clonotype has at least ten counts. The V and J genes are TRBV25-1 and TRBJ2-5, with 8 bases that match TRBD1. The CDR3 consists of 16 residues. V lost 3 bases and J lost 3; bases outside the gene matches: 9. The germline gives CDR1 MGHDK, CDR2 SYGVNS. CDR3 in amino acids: CASSEGRGQFEETQYF. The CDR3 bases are TGTGCCAGCAGTGAGGGCAGGGGGCAGTTTGAAGAGACCCAGTACTTC.

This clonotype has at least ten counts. CDR3 nucleotide sequence: TGTGCCAGCAGCGTAGGAAGCACGCCTTCCTACAATGAGCAGTTCTTC. Translating it yields CASSVGSTPSYNEQFF. The V and J genes are TRBV9 and TRBJ2-1; D is undetermined. Germline assignment: CDR1 SGDLS and CDR2 YYNGEE. Trimming left V 0 bases short and J 1 base short, with 11 bases between. CDR3 length: 16 residues.

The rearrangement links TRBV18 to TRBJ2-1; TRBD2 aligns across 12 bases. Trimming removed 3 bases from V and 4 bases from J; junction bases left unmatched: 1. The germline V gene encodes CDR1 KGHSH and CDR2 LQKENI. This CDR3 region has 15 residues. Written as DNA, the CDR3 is TGTGCCAGCTCACCTACTAGCGGGAGGTACAATGAGCAGTTCTTC. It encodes CASSPTSGRYNEQFF.